This T cell receptor (beta chain) was identified during a study of neurological immune-mediated disorders. This clonotype was seen repeatedly, ten times or more. Libraries from sorted cells used around 1 million T cells (CD4+ or CD8+). Trimming removed 6 bases at V and 4 bases at J, with 19 bases between. The CDR3 totals 15 residues. Germline CDR1 is MNHEY and CDR2 is SVGAGI. Synthesis of cDNA was accomplished via 5'RACE employing 10-nucleotide random UMIs. TCRdb independently ran MiXCR on the 5' RACE reads; one entry per CDR3 protein. The table has 20,000 to 25,000 distinct CDR3 sequences, 15% to 20% seen once; the top ten hold around 7%.

This TCR derives from a woman between 18 and 29 years old with multiple sclerosis. The V call is TRBV6-5, the J call TRBJ2-7; the D gene could be TRBD1 or TRBD2 (5 bases each). Sequenced: CD8+ T cells from blood. CDR3 in DNA: TGTGCCAGCAGCTATGAGGTTTCGGGGCTATACGAGCAGTACTTC. Protein: CASSYEVSGLYEQYF.